These T cell receptor beta chains were read from a single sample in a study of T cell repertoires in cytomegalovirus infection. TCRdb ran MiXCR on the reads and lists one entry per CDR3 protein. This table holds 450,000 to 550,000 distinct CDR3 sequences, roughly 42% found once. No antigens are known for them. Sequencing used cultured PBMCs, obtained from culture after CMV antigen stimulation. The receptors originated from a human donor in good health (CMV status not recorded). Some clones in this sample may be carry-over from other donors' samples. Each CDR3 is given with its conserved first and last residue.

v_call cdr3_aa
TRBV7-9 CASSPMGGLNTEAFF
TRBV7-6 CASSSDRVVNEQFF
TRBV3-1 CASSLAHRDTEAFF
TRBV19 CASSAEPVGVYNEQFF
TRBV6-2/TRBV6-3 CASSSTGVSYEQYF
TRBV20-1 CSASLPTSGSETQYF
TRBV15 CATSRDRGFSNEQYF
TRBV6-8 CASSAKVYQPQHF
TRBV6-5 CASSRGRTHTGELFF
TRBV20-1 CSARDRGGSSYNEQFF
TRBV6-1 CASSLIPPPSSYNEQFF
TRBV6-2/TRBV6-3 CASSSGQPYYGYTF
TRBV6-5 CASSYGTGSRKYF
TRBV6-6 CASSYPLFGGPTDTQYF
TRBV5-6 CASSVFNYGYTF
TRBV28 CASSLDTGELFF
TRBV7-2 CASSLARAIAKNIQYF
TRBV11-2 CASSLALAGVDTQYF
TRBV20-1 CSASHSGSGADTQYF
TRBV2 CASSDETGELFF
TRBV25-1 CASSERVGGYTF
TRBV6-1 CASSYASSGANVLTF
TRBV11-2 CASSLGWGWSYEQYF
TRBV10-3 CAISARGQPQHF
TRBV25-1 CATGGPTGSRNSPLHF
TRBV7-2 CASSFDSPSGANVLTF
TRBV19 CASSTTGRSGGPTDTQYF
TRBV7-2 CASSIVLGTGFRTDTQYF
TRBV15 CATSTGGQGWSYEQYF
TRBV6-1 CASSYRAGGFREQFF
TRBV11-2 CASSFAPGLDVYEQYF
TRBV7-2 CASSGIAGVSYNEQFF
TRBV20-1 CSARDLSRGHGYTF
TRBV7-4 CASSSLDRGEGYGYTF
TRBV11-2 CASGATRLAGGVTDTQYF
TRBV6-2/TRBV6-3 CAGSSRPANEQFF
TRBV7-2 CASSPRGGPEQFF
TRBV2 CASSVQGENTEAFF
TRBV7-8 CASSLSRNSYQPQHF
TRBV5-4 CASSPPGQGYPDTQYF
TRBV6-2/TRBV6-3 CASSEQGAAEKLFF
TRBV7-2 CASSEGPWGETQYF
TRBV7-9 CASSLSLDTQYF
TRBV7-2 CASSLWAGVINEQFF
TRBV7-2 CASSRDTYEQYF
TRBV19 CASMGGGATYNEQFF
TRBV5-6 CASRTGQGIFYGYTF
TRBV12-3/TRBV12-4 CASSFAGRYQPQHF
TRBV4-1 CASSQDWGAPTEAFF
TRBV7-6 CASSRDSLNTEAFF
TRBV7-2 CASSLLADYGEQFF
TRBV18 CASSPEDRVEPQHF
TRBV10-2 CASTREAGYGYTF
TRBV14 CASSQDWLAGVGDTQYF